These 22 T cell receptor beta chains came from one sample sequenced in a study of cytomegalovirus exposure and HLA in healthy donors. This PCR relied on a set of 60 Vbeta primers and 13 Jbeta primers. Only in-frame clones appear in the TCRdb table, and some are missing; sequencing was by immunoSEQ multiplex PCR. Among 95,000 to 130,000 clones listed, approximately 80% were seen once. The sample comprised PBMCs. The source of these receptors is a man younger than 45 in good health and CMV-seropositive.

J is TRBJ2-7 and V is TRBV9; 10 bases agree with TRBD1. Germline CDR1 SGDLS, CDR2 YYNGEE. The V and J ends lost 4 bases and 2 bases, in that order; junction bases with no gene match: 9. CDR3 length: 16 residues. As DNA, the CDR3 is TGTGCCAGCAGCCCGAGGAGGGGACAGGGGACCTACGAGCAGTACTTC. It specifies CASSPRRGQGTYEQYF.

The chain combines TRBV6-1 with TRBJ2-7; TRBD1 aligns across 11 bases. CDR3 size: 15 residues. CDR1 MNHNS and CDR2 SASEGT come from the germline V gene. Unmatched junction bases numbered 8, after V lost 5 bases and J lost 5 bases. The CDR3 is CASSLRPGQGDEQYF. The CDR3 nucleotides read TGTGCCAGCAGTCTTAGACCGGGACAGGGGGACGAGCAGTACTTC.

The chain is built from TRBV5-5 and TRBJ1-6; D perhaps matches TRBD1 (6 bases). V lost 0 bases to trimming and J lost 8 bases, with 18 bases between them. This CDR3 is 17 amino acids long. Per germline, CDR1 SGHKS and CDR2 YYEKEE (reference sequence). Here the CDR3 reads CASSLEGDGSRYSPLHF. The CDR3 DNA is TGTGCCAGCAGCTTGGAGGGGGACGGATCCAGGTATTCACCCCTCCACTTT.

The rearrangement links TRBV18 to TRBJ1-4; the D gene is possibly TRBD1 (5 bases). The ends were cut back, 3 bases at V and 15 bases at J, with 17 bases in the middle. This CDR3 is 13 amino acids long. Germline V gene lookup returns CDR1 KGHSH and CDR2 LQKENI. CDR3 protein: CASSPEHGGSLFF. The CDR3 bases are TGTGCCAGCTCACCCGAACACGGGGGGAGTTTGTTTTTT.

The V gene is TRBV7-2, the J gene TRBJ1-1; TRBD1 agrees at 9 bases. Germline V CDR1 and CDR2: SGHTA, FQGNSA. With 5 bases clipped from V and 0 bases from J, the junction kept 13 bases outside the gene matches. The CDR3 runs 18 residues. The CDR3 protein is CASSKQQGAGIMNTEAFF. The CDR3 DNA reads TGTGCCAGCAGCAAACAACAGGGGGCCGGAATTATGAACACTGAAGCTTTCTTT.

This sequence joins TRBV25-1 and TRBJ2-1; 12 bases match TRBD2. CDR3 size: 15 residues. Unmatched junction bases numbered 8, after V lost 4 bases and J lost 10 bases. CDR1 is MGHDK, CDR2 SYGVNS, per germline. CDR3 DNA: TGTGCCAGCAGTGCACTAGCGGGAGGATTTAGGGAGCAGTTCTTC. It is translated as CASSALAGGFREQFF. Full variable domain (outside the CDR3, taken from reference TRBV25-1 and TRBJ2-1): EADIYQTPRYLVIGTGKKITLECSQTMGHDKMYWYQQDPGMELHLIHYSYGVNSTEKGDLSSESTVSRIRTEHFPLTLESARPSHTSQYLCASSALAGGFREQFFGPGTRLTVL.

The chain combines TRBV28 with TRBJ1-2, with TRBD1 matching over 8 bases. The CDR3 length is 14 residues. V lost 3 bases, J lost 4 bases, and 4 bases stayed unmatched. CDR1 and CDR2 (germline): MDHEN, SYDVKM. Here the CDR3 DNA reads TGTGCCAGCAGTTTGAGTGGACAGGGCTATGGCTACACCTTC. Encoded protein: CASSLSGQGYGYTF.

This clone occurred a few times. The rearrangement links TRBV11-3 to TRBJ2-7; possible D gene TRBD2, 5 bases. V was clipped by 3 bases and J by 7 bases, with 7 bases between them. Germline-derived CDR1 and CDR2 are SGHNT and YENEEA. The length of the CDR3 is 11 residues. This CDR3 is CASSLGEEQYF. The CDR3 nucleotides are TGTGCCAGCAGCTTGGGAGAAGAGCAGTACTTC.

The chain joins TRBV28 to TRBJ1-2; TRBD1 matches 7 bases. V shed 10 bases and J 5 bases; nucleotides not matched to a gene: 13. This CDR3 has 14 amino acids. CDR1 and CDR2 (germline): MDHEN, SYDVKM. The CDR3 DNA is TGTGCCAACTCGCCGGGACAGTTCCCTTATGGCTACACCTTC. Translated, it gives CANSPGQFPYGYTF.

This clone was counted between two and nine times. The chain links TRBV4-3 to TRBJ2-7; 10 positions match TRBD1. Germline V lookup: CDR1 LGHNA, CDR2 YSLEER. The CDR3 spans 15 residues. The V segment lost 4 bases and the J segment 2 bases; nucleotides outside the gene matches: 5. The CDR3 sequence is CASSPSGQGPYEQYF. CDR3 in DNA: TGCGCCAGCAGCCCATCGGGACAGGGGCCCTACGAGCAGTACTTC.

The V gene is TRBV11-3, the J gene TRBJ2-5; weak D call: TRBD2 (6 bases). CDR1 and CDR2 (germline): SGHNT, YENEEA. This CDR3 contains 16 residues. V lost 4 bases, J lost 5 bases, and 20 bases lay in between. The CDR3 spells CASSSGGSGLRETQYF. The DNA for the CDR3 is TGTGCCAGCAGCTCTGGGGGGAGCGGTCTTAGGGAGACCCAGTACTTC.

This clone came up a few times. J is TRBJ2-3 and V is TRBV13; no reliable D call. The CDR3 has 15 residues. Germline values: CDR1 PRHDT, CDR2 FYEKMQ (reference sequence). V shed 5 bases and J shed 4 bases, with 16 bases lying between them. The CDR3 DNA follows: TGTGCCAGCAGCACCCGAGGTAGGAGTCCAGATACGCAGTATTTT. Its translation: CASSTRGRSPDTQYF.

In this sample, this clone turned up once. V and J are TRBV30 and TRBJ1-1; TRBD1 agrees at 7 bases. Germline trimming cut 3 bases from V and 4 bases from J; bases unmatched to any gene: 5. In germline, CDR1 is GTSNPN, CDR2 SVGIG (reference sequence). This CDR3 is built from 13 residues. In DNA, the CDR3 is TGTGCCTGGAGCAATTCAGGGGGCACTGAAGCTTTCTTT. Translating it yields CAWSNSGGTEAFF.

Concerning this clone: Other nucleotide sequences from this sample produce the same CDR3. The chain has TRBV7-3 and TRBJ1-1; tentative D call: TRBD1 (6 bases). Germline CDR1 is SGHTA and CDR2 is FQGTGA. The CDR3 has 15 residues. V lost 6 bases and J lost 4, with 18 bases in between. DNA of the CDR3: TGTGCCAGCAGTTTACTACCGGGAGGGGGCACTGAAGCTTTCTTT. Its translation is CASSLLPGGGTEAFF.

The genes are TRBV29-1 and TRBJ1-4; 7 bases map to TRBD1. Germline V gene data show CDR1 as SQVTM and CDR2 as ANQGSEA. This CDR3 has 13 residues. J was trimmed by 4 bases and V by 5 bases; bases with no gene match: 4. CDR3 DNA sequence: TGCAGCGTTTTACAGGGGTATAATGAAAAACTGTTTTTT. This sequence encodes CSVLQGYNEKLFF.

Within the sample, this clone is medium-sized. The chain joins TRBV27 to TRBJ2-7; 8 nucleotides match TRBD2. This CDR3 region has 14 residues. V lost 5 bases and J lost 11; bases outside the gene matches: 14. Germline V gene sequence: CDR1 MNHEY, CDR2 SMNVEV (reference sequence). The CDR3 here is CASSLSGGAFLEYF. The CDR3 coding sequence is TGTGCCAGCAGTCTCTCCGGGGGGGCCTTTTTGGAGTACTTC.

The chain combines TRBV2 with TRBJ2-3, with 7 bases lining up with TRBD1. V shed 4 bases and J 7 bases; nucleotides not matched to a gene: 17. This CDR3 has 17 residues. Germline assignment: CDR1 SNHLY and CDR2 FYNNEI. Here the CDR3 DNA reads TGTGCCAGCAGTGTGGTGCTTGACAGGGAAGGGTTCAATACGCAGTATTTT. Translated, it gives CASSVVLDREGFNTQYF.

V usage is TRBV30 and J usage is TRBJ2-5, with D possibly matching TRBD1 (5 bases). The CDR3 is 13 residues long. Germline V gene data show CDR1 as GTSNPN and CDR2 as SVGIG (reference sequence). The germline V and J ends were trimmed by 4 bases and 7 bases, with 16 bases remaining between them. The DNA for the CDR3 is TGTGCCTGGACCAGGGCGGAGACTTGGACCCAGTACTTC. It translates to CAWTRAETWTQYF.

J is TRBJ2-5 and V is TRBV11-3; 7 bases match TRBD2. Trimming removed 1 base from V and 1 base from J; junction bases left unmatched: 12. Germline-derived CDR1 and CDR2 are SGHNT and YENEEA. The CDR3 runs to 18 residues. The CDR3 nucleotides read TGTGCCAGCAGCTTAGGGGGACTCGGGGGGAGATTCCAAGAGACCCAGTACTTC. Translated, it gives CASSLGGLGGRFQETQYF.

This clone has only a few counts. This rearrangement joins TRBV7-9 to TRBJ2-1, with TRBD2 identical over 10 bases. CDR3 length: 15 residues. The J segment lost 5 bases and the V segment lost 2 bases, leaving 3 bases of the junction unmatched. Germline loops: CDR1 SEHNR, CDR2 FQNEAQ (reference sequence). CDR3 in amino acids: CASSLLAGDNNEQFF. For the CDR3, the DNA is TGTGCCAGCAGCTTACTAGCGGGGGACAACAATGAGCAGTTCTTC.

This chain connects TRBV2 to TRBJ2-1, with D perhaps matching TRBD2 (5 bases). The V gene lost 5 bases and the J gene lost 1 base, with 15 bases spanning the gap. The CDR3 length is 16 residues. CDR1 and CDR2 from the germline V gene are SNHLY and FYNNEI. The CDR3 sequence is CASSIPSGISYNEQFF. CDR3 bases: TGTGCCAGCAGTATCCCGAGCGGAATATCCTACAATGAGCAGTTCTTC.

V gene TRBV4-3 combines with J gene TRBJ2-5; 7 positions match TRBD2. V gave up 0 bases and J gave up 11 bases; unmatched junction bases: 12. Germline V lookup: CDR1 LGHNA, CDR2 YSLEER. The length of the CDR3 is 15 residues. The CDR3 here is CASSQEGPGRREQYF. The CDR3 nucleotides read TGCGCCAGCAGCCAAGAGGGGCCGGGACGGCGGGAGCAGTACTTC.